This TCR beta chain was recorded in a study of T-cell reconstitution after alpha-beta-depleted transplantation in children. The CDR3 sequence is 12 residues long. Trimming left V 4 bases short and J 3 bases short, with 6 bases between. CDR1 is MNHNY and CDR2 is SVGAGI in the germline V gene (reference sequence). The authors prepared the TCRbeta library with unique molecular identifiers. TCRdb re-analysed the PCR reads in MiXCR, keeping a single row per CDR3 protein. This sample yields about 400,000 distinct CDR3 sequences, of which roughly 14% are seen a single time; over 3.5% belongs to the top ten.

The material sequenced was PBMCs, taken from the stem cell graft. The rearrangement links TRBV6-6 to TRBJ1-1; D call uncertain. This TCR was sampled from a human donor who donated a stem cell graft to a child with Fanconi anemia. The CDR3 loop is CASSFQHTEAFF. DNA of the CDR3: TGTGCCAGCAGTTTTCAGCACACTGAAGCTTTCTTT.